What follows is one TCR beta chain and its context. The antigen remains unidentified. The data are from a study of OX40 agonist ivuxolimab in advanced cancers. The CDR3 is 17 amino acids. V lost 5 bases, J lost 2 bases, and 20 bases lay in between. The germline V gene encodes CDR1 LNHDA and CDR2 SQIVND (reference sequence). Method: immunoSEQ multiplex PCR; TCRdb's copy keeps in-frame clones and lacks some. The repertoire holds fewer than 80,000 clones, with 84% as singletons. Overall study findings and caveats: It was also the case that some nonresponders had low normalized T-cell clonal expansion. Among the lowest peripheral clonal expansion occurred in 0.1-3.0 mg/kg partial responders.

The TCR comes from an adult with an advanced solid tumor such as melanoma, head and neck, liver or kidney cancer. This specimen consisted of CD4+ or CD8+ T cells sorted from blood, obtained in a trial of the OX40 agonist ivuxolimab. The genes are TRBV19 and TRBJ2-3; D is perhaps TRBD2 (7 bases). DNA of the CDR3: TGTGCCAGTAGTTTCGAGGGGGGGTCTCCCAACACAGATACGCAGTATTTT. It is translated as CASSFEGGSPNTDTQYF.